This TCR beta chain was identified in a study of blood T cell repertoires in COVID-19. Study-level background: Both acute and convalescent COVID-19 samples were obtained from the United States, Italy and Spain. The analysed material was cDNA or gDNA that came from T cells, B-cell-depleted T cells, or PBMCs.

The CDR3 has 14 residues. The germline gives CDR1 KGHSH, CDR2 LQKENI. V gave up 3 bases and J gave up 8 bases, with 16 bases separating them. Original methodology: Counts of nucleated cells, estimated from reference gene primer amplification, were obtained. Some clones are missing from TCRdb's copy, which holds only in-frame ones; the method was immunoSEQ multiplex PCR. That table furnishes V, J and clone size, whereas the DNA furnished D and trimming. The data contain 90,000 to 110,000 clones, approximately 82% of them singletons. The sample taken for sequencing was peripheral blood. This clonotype was sampled from a woman at least 80 years old with acute or convalescent COVID-19. The chain recombines TRBV18 with TRBJ1-2; D possibly corresponds to TRBD1 (5 bases). The CDR3: CASSPDTTRRGYTF. The CDR3 bases are TGTGCCAGCTCACCGGACACAACCAGAAGGGGCTACACCTTC.